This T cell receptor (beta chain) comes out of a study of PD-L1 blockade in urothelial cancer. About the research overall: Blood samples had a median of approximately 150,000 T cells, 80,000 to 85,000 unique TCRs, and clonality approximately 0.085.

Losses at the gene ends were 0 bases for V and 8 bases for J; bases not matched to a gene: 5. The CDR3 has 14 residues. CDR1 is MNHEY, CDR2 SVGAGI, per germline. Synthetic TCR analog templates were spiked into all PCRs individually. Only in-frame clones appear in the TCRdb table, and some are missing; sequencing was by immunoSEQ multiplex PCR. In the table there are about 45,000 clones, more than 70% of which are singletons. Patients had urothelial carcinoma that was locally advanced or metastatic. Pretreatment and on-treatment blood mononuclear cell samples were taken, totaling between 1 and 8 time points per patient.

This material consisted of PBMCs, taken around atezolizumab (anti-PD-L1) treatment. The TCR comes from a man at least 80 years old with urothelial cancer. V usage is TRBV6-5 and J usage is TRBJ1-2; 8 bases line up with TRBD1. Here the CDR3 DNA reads TGTGCCAGCAGTTACTCAGGACAGGGAAGGGGCTACACCTTC. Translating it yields CASSYSGQGRGYTF.